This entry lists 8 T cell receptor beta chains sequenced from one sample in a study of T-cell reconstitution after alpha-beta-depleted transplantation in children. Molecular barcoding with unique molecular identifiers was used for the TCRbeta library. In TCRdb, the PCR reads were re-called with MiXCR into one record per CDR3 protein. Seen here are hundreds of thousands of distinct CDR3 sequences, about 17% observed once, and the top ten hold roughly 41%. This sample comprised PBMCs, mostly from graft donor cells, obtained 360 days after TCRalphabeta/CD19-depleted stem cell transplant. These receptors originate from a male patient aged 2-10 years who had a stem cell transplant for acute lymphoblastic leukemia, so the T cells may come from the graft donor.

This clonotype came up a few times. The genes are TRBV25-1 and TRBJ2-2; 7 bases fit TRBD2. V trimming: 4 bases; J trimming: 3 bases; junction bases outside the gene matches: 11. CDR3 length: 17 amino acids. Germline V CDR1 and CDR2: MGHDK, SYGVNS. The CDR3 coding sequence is TGTGCCAGCAGTGCCAGTTGGGGCGGGAGACACACCGGGGAGCTGTTTTTT. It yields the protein CASSASWGGRHTGELFF. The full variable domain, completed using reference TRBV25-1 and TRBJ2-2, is EADIYQTPRYLVIGTGKKITLECSQTMGHDKMYWYQQDPGMELHLIHYSYGVNSTEKGDLSSESTVSRIRTEHFPLTLESARPSHTSQYLCASSASWGGRHTGELFFGEGSRLTVL.

The CDR3 loop is CASSLDSSDTQYF. The CDR3 region has the DNA TGTGCCAGCAGCTTGGACAGTTCAGATACGCAGTATTTT. The chain carries TRBV5-5 and TRBJ2-3; D unresolved. Trimming removed 0 bases from V and 4 bases from J, with 6 bases in between. Germline V gene data show CDR1 as SGHKS and CDR2 as YYEKEE (reference sequence). The CDR3 is 13 residues long.

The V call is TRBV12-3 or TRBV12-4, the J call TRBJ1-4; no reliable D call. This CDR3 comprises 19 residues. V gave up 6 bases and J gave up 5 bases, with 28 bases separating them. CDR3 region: CASSSREGRALLPNEKLFF. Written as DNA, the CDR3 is TGTGCCAGCAGCTCCCGAGAGGGCCGCGCCCTTTTACCGAATGAAAAACTGTTTTTT.

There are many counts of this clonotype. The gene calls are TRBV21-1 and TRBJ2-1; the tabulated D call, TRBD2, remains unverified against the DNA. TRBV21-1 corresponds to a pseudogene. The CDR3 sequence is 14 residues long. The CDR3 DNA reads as TGTGCCAGCAGCAACGAGGTTAGAAGCGGCGAGCAGTTCTTC. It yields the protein CASSNEVRSGEQFF.

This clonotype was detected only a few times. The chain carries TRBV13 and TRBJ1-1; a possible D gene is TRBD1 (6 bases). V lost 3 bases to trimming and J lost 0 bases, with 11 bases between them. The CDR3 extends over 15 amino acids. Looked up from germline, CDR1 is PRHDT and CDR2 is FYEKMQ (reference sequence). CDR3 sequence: CASSLGGGVNTEAFF. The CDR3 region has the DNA TGTGCCAGCAGCTTGGGGGGCGGGGTGAACACTGAAGCTTTCTTT.

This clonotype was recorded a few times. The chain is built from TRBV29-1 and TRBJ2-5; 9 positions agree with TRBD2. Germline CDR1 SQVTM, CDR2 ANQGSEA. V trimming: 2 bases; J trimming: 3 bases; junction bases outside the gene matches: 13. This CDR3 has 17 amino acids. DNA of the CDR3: TGCAGCGTTGAAACGGTAGCGGGAGTAAGGGGCGAAGAGACCCAGTACTTC. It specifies CSVETVAGVRGEETQYF.

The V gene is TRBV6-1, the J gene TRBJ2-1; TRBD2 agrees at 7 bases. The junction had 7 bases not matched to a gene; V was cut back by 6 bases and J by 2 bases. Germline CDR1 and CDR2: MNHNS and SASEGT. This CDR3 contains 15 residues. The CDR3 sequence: CASSLSGVAYNEQFF. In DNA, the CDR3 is TGTGCCAGCAGCCTAAGCGGGGTTGCCTACAATGAGCAGTTCTTC.

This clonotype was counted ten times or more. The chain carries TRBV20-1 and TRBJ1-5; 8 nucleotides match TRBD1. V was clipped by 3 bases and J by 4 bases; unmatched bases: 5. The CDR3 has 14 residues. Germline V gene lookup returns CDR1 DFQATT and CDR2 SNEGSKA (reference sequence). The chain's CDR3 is CSARPGTGNQPQHF. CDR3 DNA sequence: TGCAGTGCTAGGCCTGGGACAGGTAATCAGCCCCAGCATTTT.